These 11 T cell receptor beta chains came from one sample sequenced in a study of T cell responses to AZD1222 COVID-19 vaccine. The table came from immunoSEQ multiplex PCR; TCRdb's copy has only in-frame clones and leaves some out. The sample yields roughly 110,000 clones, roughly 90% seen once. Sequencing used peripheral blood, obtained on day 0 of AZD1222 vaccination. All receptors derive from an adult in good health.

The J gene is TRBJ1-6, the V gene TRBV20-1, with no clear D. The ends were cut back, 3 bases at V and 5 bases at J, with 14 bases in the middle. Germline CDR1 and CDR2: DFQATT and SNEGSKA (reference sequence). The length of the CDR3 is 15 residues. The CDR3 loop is CSASPGVGHNSPLHF. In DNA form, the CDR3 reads TGCAGTGCTAGTCCCGGGGTTGGCCATAATTCACCCCTCCACTTT.

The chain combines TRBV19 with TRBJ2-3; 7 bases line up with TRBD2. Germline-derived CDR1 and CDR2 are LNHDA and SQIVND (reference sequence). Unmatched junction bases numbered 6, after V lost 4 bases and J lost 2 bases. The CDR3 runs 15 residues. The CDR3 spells CASSTPAGATDTQYF. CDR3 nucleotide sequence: TGTGCCAGTAGTACCCCCGCGGGAGCCACAGATACGCAGTATTTT.

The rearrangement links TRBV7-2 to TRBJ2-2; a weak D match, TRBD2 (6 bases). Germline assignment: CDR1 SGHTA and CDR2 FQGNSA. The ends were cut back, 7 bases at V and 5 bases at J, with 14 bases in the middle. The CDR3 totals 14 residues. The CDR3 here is CASTHRGKTGELFF. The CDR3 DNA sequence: TGTGCCAGCACCCACCGGGGGAAAACCGGGGAGCTGTTTTTT.

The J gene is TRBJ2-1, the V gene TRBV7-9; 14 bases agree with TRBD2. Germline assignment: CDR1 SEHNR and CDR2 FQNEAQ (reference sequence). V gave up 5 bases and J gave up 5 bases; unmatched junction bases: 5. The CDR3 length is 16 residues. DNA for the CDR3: TGTGCCAGCAGCCCAGGACTAGCGGGAGGTAACAATGAGCAGTTCTTC. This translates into CASSPGLAGGNNEQFF.

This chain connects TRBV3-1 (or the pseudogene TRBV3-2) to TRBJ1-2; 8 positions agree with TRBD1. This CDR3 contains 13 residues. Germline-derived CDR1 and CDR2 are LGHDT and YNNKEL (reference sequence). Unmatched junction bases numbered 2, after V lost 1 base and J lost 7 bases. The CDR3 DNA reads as TGTGCCAGCAGCCAAGCCAGGGGGCTTGGCTACACCTTC. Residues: CASSQARGLGYTF.

Written as DNA, the CDR3 is TGTGCCAGCAGTTACCCCCGGGGTAGGGGCCACGAGCAGTACTTC. It specifies CASSYPRGRGHEQYF. The chain carries TRBV28 and TRBJ2-7; D may match TRBD1 or TRBD2 (5 bases each). The CDR3 loop spans 15 amino acids. V lost 4 bases and J 5 bases, leaving 18 bases between the germline ends. Germline-derived CDR1 and CDR2 are MDHEN and SYDVKM.

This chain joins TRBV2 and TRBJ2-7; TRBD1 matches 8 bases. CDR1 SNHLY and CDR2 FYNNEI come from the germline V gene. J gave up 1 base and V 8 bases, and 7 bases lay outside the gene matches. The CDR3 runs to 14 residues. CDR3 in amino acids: CASSRQGRSYEQYF. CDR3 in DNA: TGTGCCAGCTCCCGACAGGGGCGATCCTACGAGCAGTACTTC.

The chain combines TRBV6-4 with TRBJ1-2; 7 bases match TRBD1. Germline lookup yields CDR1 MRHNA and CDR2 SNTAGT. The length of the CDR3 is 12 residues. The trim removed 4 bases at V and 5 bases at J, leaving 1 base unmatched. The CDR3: CASSGDSYGYTF. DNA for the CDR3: TGTGCCAGCAGTGGGGACAGTTATGGCTACACCTTC.

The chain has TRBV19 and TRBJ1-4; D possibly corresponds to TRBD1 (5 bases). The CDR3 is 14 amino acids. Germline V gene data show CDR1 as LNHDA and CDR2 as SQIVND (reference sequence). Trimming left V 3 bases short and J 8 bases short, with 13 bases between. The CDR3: CASSISRQHEKLFF. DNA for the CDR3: TGTGCCAGTAGTATTTCTCGACAGCACGAAAAACTGTTTTTT.

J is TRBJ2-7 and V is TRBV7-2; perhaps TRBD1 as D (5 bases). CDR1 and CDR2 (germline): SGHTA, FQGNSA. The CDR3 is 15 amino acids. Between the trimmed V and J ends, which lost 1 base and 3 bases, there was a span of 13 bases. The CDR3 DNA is TGTGCCAGCAGCTTAGAGGGTCAGGGATACTACGAGCAGTACTTC. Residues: CASSLEGQGYYEQYF.

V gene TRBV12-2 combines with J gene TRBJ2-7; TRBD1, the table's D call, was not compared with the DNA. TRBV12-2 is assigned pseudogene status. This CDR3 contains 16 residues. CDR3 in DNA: TGTGCAAGTCGCTTAGGGCAGACAACATACCCCTACGAGCAGTACTTC. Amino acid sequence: CASRLGQTTYPYEQYF.